The 7 T cell receptor beta chains below all came from one sample that was sequenced in a study of siplizumab effects on memory and regulatory T cells. Repertoires were generated with immunoSEQ multiplex PCR, while TCRdb's copy carries only in-frame clones and drops some. In the table there are about 100,000 clones, about 95% of which are singletons. Sequenced: non-Treg CD4+ T cells sorted from blood. The origin of the receptors is a human donor in good health.

The rearrangement uses TRBV10-3 and TRBJ2-7; D might be TRBD1 (5 bases). The CDR3 contains 13 residues. Trimming took off 3 bases at V and 6 bases at J, with 12 bases between the two ends. Germline CDR1 and CDR2: ENHRY and SYGVKD. CDR3 sequence: CAISERTSGEQYF. The CDR3 nucleotides are TGTGCCATCAGTGAACGGACATCGGGCGAGCAGTACTTC.

The gene calls are TRBV28 and TRBJ2-5; no clear D. V was shortened by 4 bases and J by 4 bases, with 4 bases between the two germline ends. The CDR3 extends over 11 amino acids. Germline CDR1 is MDHEN and CDR2 is SYDVKM. The CDR3 reads CASSWRETQYF. The CDR3 DNA is TGTGCCAGCAGTTGGAGAGAGACCCAGTACTTC. The complete variable domain, with remaining parts taken from reference TRBV28 and TRBJ2-5, reads DVKVTQSSRYLVKRTGEKVFLECVQDMDHENMFWYRQDPGLGLRLIYFSYDVKMKEKGDIPEGYSVSREKKERFSLILESASTNQTSMYLCASSWRETQYFGPGTRLLVL.

The J gene is TRBJ2-5, the V gene TRBV5-1, with 7 nucleotides matching TRBD2. Per germline, CDR1 SGHRS and CDR2 YFSETQ. The CDR3 contains 15 residues. With 4 bases clipped from V and 10 bases from J, the junction kept 16 bases outside the gene matches. The DNA of the CDR3 is TGCGCCAGCAGCCTATCAATTACCCCTAGCGGAGACCAGTACTTC. This encodes CASSLSITPSGDQYF.

The rearrangement uses TRBV2 and TRBJ2-3, with 8 bases lining up with TRBD1. The CDR3 spans 15 residues. V shed 7 bases, J shed 3 bases, and the junction held 9 bases outside the gene matches. Germline CDR1 and CDR2: SNHLY and FYNNEI. The CDR3 nucleotides are TGTGCCAGCAAACAGGGGGGAGCGCGGACAGATACGCAGTATTTT. Its protein is CASKQGGARTDTQYF.

The chain recombines TRBV7-8 with TRBJ1-5; D might be TRBD1 (5 bases). CDR1 SGHVS and CDR2 FQNEAQ come from the germline V gene. The CDR3 runs 17 residues. The V gene lost 1 base and the J gene lost 3 bases, with 16 bases spanning the gap. In DNA form, the CDR3 reads TGTGCCAGCAGCTTAGTAGTGGCAGGGAGCTACAATCAGCCCCAGCATTTT. Protein: CASSLVVAGSYNQPQHF.

The chain has TRBV29-1 and TRBJ2-1; the D gene could be TRBD1 or TRBD2 (6 bases each). CDR1 and CDR2 (germline): SQVTM, ANQGSEA. The germline V and J ends were trimmed by 6 bases and 6 bases, with 24 bases remaining between them. This CDR3 comprises 16 residues. CDR3 nucleotide sequence: TGCAGCGTCGAGGGACCGGGGGACAAATCGAGCAATGAGCAGTTCTTC. This sequence encodes CSVEGPGDKSSNEQFF.

This clone was detected only once. The chain is built from TRBV4-2 and TRBJ1-2; no firm D call. Germline-derived CDR1 and CDR2 are LGHNA and YNFKEQ. The CDR3 is 14 residues long. V was clipped by 5 bases and J by 4 bases, with 14 bases between them. DNA for the CDR3: TGTGCCAGCAGCGAGGCGGCAGCGGGCTATGGCTACACCTTC. Protein sequence: CASSEAAAGYGYTF.